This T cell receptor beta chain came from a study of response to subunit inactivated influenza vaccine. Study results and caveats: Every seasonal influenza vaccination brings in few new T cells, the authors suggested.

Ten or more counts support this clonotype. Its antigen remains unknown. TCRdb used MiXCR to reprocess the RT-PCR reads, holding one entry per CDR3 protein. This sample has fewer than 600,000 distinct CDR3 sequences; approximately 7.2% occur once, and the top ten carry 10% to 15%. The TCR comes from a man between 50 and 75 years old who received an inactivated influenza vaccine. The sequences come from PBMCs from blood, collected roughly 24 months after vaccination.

The CDR3 sequence is CASSTWDHQGSTEAFF. As DNA, the CDR3 is TGTGCCAGCAGTACCTGGGACCACCAAGGAAGCACTGAAGCTTTCTTT. This chain links TRBV12-3 or TRBV12-4 with TRBJ1-1; D perhaps matches TRBD1 (5 bases). The ends were cut back, 5 bases at V and 4 bases at J, with 20 bases in the middle. The CDR3 loop spans 16 amino acids.